Listed here are 15 T cell receptor beta chains from one sample, sequenced in a study of early T cells in non-severe SARS-CoV-2 infection. One entry per CDR3 protein results from TCRdb running MiXCR on the 5' RACE reads. The sample carries about 61,000 distinct CDR3 sequences, about 10% recorded once. Sample: whole blood. Source of these receptors: an adult who was a healthcare worker with PCR-confirmed SARS-CoV-2 infection or an uninfected control (not recorded which).

This clonotype came up many times. As DNA, the CDR3 is TGTGCCAGCACCCCCGGGGGCGCTGGGTCGCTGTATGAGCAGTTCTTC. It yields the protein CASTPGGAGSLYEQFF. This chain uses TRBV7-9 with TRBJ2-1, with D possibly called TRBD1 or TRBD2 (6 bases each). From germline, CDR1 is SEHNR and CDR2 FQNEAQ (reference sequence). Between the trimmed V and J ends, which lost 7 bases and 8 bases, there was a span of 24 bases. CDR3 length equals 16 residues.

This clonotype was found many times. The chain recombines TRBV27 with TRBJ1-2, with D maybe TRBD1 (5 bases). The CDR3 runs to 17 residues. V was shortened by 0 bases and J by 4 bases, with 18 bases between the two germline ends. Germline CDR1 reads MNHEY; CDR2 reads SMNVEV (reference sequence). CDR3 protein: CASSLSVNQGIGYGYTF. Written as DNA, the CDR3 is TGTGCCAGCAGTTTATCCGTCAATCAGGGTATTGGCTATGGCTACACCTTC.

The chain has TRBV7-9 and TRBJ2-3, with D possibly being TRBD1 or TRBD2 (5 bases each). V was clipped by 6 bases and J by 10 bases, with 29 bases between them. From germline, CDR1 is SEHNR and CDR2 FQNEAQ (reference sequence). CDR3 size: 17 residues. The CDR3 loop reads CASRALVGQGPSDSQYF. The CDR3, as DNA: TGTGCCAGCAGAGCTTTGGTCGGCCAGGGACCCTCCGATTCGCAGTATTTT.

This clonotype was seen at least ten times. V gene TRBV7-6 combines with J gene TRBJ1-1, with a tentative D call TRBD1 (5 bases). This CDR3 contains 16 residues. Germline CDR1 SGHVS, CDR2 FNYEAQ. Trimming removed 5 bases at V and 4 bases at J, with 20 bases between. CDR3 residues: CASSPGKGRGGTEAFF. The CDR3 nucleotides read TGTGCCAGCAGCCCCGGTAAGGGGCGGGGCGGCACTGAAGCTTTCTTT.

This clonotype came up many times. CDR3 sequence reads: CSARGGRETQYF. In DNA, the CDR3 is TGCAGCGCCCGGGGGGGCCGGGAGACCCAGTACTTC. The J gene is TRBJ2-5, the V gene TRBV29-1, with TRBD2 matching 8 bases. The germline V gene has CDR1 SQVTM and CDR2 ANQGSEA. This CDR3 spans 12 amino acids. V shed 7 bases and J 5 bases; nucleotides not matched to a gene: 6.

The table lists this clonotype with a few counts. The chain couples TRBV7-6 to TRBJ2-3; 7 nucleotides agree with TRBD2. The CDR3 totals 16 residues. Trimming removed 5 bases from V and 1 base from J; junction bases left unmatched: 9. Germline CDR1 reads SGHVS; CDR2 reads FNYEAQ. The CDR3 nucleotides are TGTGCCAGCAGCGCCGTCGCGGGGGTACGCACAGATACGCAGTATTTT. This sequence encodes CASSAVAGVRTDTQYF.

This clonotype was counted a few times. This sequence joins TRBV29-1 and TRBJ1-2; 7 bases are a match to TRBD1. From germline, CDR1 is SQVTM and CDR2 ANQGSEA. The trim removed 6 bases at V and 4 bases at J, leaving 5 bases unmatched. The CDR3 covers 12 residues. CDR3 protein: CSVRQGGYGYTF. The DNA of the CDR3 is TGCAGCGTGAGACAGGGCGGCTATGGCTACACCTTC.

This clonotype was detected a few times. The J gene is TRBJ1-1, the V gene TRBV20-1; D ambiguous. Per the germline V gene, CDR1 is DFQATT and CDR2 is SNEGSKA (reference sequence). Trimming took off 3 bases at V and 0 bases at J, with 11 bases between the two ends. The CDR3 contains 14 residues. The DNA of the CDR3 is TGCAGTGCTAGGGGCATACCTTTGAACACTGAAGCTTTCTTT. Amino acids: CSARGIPLNTEAFF.

This clonotype was counted ten times or more. Here the CDR3 reads CASSFPSPLGGRGYEQYF. CDR3 nucleotides: TGTGCCAGCAGCTTCCCATCCCCATTGGGGGGCCGGGGCTACGAGCAGTACTTC. J is TRBJ2-7 and V is TRBV5-5, with D perhaps TRBD1 or TRBD2 (6 bases each). CDR3 size: 18 residues. Germline CDR1 reads SGHKS; CDR2 reads YYEKEE (reference sequence). Trimming removed 2 bases at V and 3 bases at J, with 24 bases between.

This clonotype was seen ten or more times. V usage is TRBV5-4 and J usage is TRBJ2-3; no clear D. The CDR3 sequence is 13 residues long. V was cut by 0 bases and J by 1 base, with 3 bases left in between. Germline assignment: CDR1 SGHNT and CDR2 YYREEE (reference sequence). CDR3 region: CASSLEGTDTQYF. The CDR3 nucleotides are TGTGCCAGCAGCTTGGAGGGCACAGATACGCAGTATTTT.

This clonotype has at least ten counts. V is TRBV2 and J is TRBJ1-3, with TRBD1 matching over 12 bases. V was pared by 4 bases and J by 4 bases, with 8 bases of the junction left unmatched. The CDR3 runs 17 residues. Germline loops: CDR1 SNHLY, CDR2 FYNNEI. CDR3 DNA sequence: TGTGCCAGCAGTGCCCCGGGACAGGGGGCCGGGGGAAACACCATATATTTT. Amino acid sequence: CASSAPGQGAGGNTIYF.

This clonotype occurred a few times. The chain uses TRBV20-1 and TRBJ2-3, with TRBD1 matching over 8 bases. The V and J ends lost 0 bases and 5 bases, in that order; junction bases with no gene match: 16. The CDR3 has 18 residues. Germline V lookup: CDR1 DFQATT, CDR2 SNEGSKA (reference sequence). The CDR3: CSARDGQGAALQRDTQYF. CDR3 nucleotides: TGCAGTGCTAGAGACGGGCAGGGGGCAGCCCTACAGAGAGATACGCAGTATTTT.

This clonotype has ten or more counts. V usage is TRBV12-3 or TRBV12-4 and J usage is TRBJ2-7; no definite D call. The CDR3 is 13 amino acids. V shed 7 bases and J shed 0 bases, with 10 bases lying between them. In DNA, the CDR3 is TGTGCCAGCACCACGAGGATCTCCTACGAGCAGTACTTC. Translation gives CASTTRISYEQYF.

The rearrangement uses TRBV18 and TRBJ2-7; D possibly matches TRBD1 or TRBD2 (6 bases each). The CDR3 spans 13 residues. V was shortened by 2 bases and J by 6 bases, with 11 bases between the two germline ends. Germline V gene lookup returns CDR1 KGHSH and CDR2 LQKENI. This CDR3 is CASSPVSGAEQYF. CDR3 DNA sequence: TGTGCCAGCTCACCAGTTTCGGGGGCCGAGCAGTACTTC.

Of note for this clonotype: A read error may be the cause here, since a much bigger clone is one base away. This rearrangement joins TRBV2 to TRBJ2-1; 8 bases line up with TRBD1. There are 15 residues in the CDR3. From germline, CDR1 is SNHLY and CDR2 FYNNEI. Written as DNA, the CDR3 is TGTGCCAGCAGTGGAACAGGGGGGTTCGGCAATGAGCAGCTCTTC. Amino acids: CASSGTGGFGNEQLF.